Below are 3 T cell receptor beta chains sequenced from a single sample in a study of human T cells and chemical hapten exposure. TCRdb re-derived calls from the RACE reads in MiXCR, one entry per CDR3 protein. The repertoire includes just under 350,000 distinct CDR3 sequences, around 7% of them detected once, and 7.5% to 9% sits in the top ten. Time point here: patch test 1, 2 weeks after DPC sensitization. Noted treatment: therapeutic diphenylcyclopropenone sensitization with weekly scalp DPC. Sequenced material: whole blood, taken in connection with sensitization to the hapten diphenylcyclopropenone (DPC). These TCRs come from a woman aged 18 to 35 with alopecia areata. Some clones in this sample may be carry-over from other donors' samples.

This chain links TRBV27 with TRBJ1-1; 11 bases map to TRBD1. Germline CDR1 reads MNHEY; CDR2 reads SMNVEV (reference sequence). The CDR3 is 14 amino acids. V gave up 5 bases and J gave up 8 bases; unmatched junction bases: 7. This chain's CDR3 is CASSPGTGGLEAFF. CDR3 DNA: TGTGCCAGCAGTCCCGGGACAGGGGGTTTAGAAGCTTTCTTT.

This clonotype was picked up many times. The CDR3 DNA sequence: TGTGCCAGCAGCTCTCAGGACGGATACTACGAGCAGTACTTC. It encodes CASSSQDGYYEQYF. This chain uses TRBV7-2 with TRBJ2-7; D not resolved. The CDR3 spans 14 residues. V lost 4 bases, J lost 3 bases, and 13 bases lay in between. Germline V gene sequence: CDR1 SGHTA, CDR2 FQGNSA.

The chain has TRBV2 and TRBJ2-1, with TRBD2 matching over 8 bases. V lost 4 bases, J lost 6 bases, and 8 bases stayed unmatched. Germline-derived CDR1 and CDR2 are SNHLY and FYNNEI. The CDR3 totals 15 residues. CDR3 sequence reads: CASSGAGGALNEQFF. The CDR3 coding sequence is TGTGCCAGCAGTGGGGCGGGGGGCGCCCTCAATGAGCAGTTCTTC.